The 8 T cell receptor beta chains below all came from one sample that was sequenced in a study of blood T cells in healthy people across ages (dated by TCRdb to the mid-2010s). Receptors were amplified or captured by 5' RACE. Sequencing was carried out with an Illumina HiSeq 2500. A second PCR of roughly 7 to 11 cycles was run with a J-beta primer mix and a sample-barcoded 5' primer. TCRdb passed the public sequencing reads through fastp at Q25 and MiXCR, retaining productive beta sequences. Entries are consolidated by CDR3 protein sequence, retaining the most common genes and DNA. This sample lists about 1,500,000 distinct CDR3 sequences; 28% were detected once. The ten largest clones represent about 8% of the sample. Material: blood. Receptors were obtained from a woman aged 25-40 years in good health.

This clonotype was counted a few times. The CDR3 region is CASGPAAVAGGPETDTQYF. CDR3 sequence (DNA): TGTGCCAGCGGTCCGGCGGCGGTAGCGGGGGGGCCGGAGACAGATACGCAGTATTTT. The chain joins TRBV7-9 to TRBJ2-3, with 11 bases identical to TRBD2. Germline lookup yields CDR1 SEHNR and CDR2 FQNEAQ (reference sequence). This CDR3 has 19 amino acids. V lost 8 bases, J lost 3 bases, and 19 bases stayed unmatched.

At least ten counts were recorded for this clonotype. The CDR3 DNA is TGTGCCAGCAGCTCCCCCAGGACTAGCGGCACCTACGAGCAGTACTTC. Encoded protein: CASSSPRTSGTYEQYF. This chain uses TRBV5-6 with TRBJ2-7, with TRBD2 matching 10 bases. The CDR3 contains 16 residues. J was trimmed by 2 bases and V by 3 bases; bases with no gene match: 8. Germline V CDR1 and CDR2: SGHDT, YYEEEE.

The chain combines TRBV10-1 with TRBJ2-1; TRBD2 agrees at 8 bases. The V segment lost 7 bases and the J segment 8 bases; nucleotides outside the gene matches: 7. The CDR3 is made up of 13 amino acids. Germline CDR1 WNHNN, CDR2 SYGVQD (reference sequence). CDR3 nucleotides: TGCGCCAGCAAGGACCGGGAGGGGCATGAGCAGTTCTTC. Its protein is CASKDREGHEQFF.

The chain combines TRBV6-1 with TRBJ1-1; D is unclear. Germline V gives CDR1 MNHNS, CDR2 SASEGT. This CDR3 has 13 residues. Trimming stripped 3 bases from V and 11 bases from J, with 16 bases between. This chain's CDR3 is CASSDSLETLAFF. The CDR3 bases are TGTGCCAGCAGTGACAGTCTTGAGACACTCGCTTTCTTT.

To note about this clonotype: Possible read error: a much larger clone is one base away. The CDR3 DNA reads TGTGCCATCAGTGAGGGACCTAGCGGAGACAGTGAGCAGTTCTTC. It encodes CAISEGPSGDSEQFF. This chain joins TRBV10-3 and TRBJ2-1; 7 nucleotides line up with TRBD2. The CDR3 totals 15 residues. Germline CDR1 is ENHRY and CDR2 is SYGVKD. V lost 2 bases to trimming and J lost 9 bases; unmatched junction nucleotides: 10.

The chain is built from TRBV2 and TRBJ1-1; D uncertain. The CDR3 extends over 14 amino acids. Between the trimmed V and J ends, which lost 3 bases and 2 bases, there was a span of 10 bases. Germline-derived CDR1 and CDR2 are SNHLY and FYNNEI. CDR3 DNA sequence: TGTGCCAGCAGTGACTTTCCGGTTAACACTGAAGCTTTCTTT. Protein sequence: CASSDFPVNTEAFF.

The sample holds many counts of this clonotype. This chain uses TRBV29-1 with TRBJ2-7; no firm D call. The CDR3 runs 12 residues. The germline gives CDR1 SQVTM, CDR2 ANQGSEA. The V and J ends lost 4 bases and 1 base respectively, with 8 bases between them. CDR3 nucleotide sequence: TGCAGCGTTGCGCAGGAATCCTACGAGCAGTACTTC. This codes for CSVAQESYEQYF.

About this clonotype: One end of the junction is discordant with germline, which a read error may explain. The chain employs TRBV3-1 and TRBJ2-7, with a tentative D call TRBD2 (6 bases). The germline CDR1 and CDR2 sequences are LGHDT and YNNKEL (reference sequence). This CDR3 has 13 amino acids. CDR3 residues: CASSRDSPGTQCF. DNA for the CDR3: TGTGCCAGCAGCCGGGACTCACCTGGGACCCAGTGCTTC.